Detailed here is one T cell receptor beta chain. This specimen belongs to a study of regulatory T cells in long-lasting Graves disease. CDR3 size: 14 residues. Germline CDR1 GTSNPN, CDR2 SVGIG (reference sequence). The V end lost 4 bases, the J end lost 0 bases, and 10 bases lay between the germline ends. Arm-PCR with iRepertoire HTBI primers amplified the CDR3 regions for these TCR beta libraries. A single record per CDR3 protein comes from TCRdb applying MiXCR to the multiplex PCR reads. The sample carries about 530,000 distinct CDR3 sequences, roughly 16% recorded once. This sample's time point: newly diagnosed GD, antithyroid drugs for less than 3 months. The TCR library was made from RNA that had been extracted from PBMCs in TRIzol. The same data also contributed to another study, on T cells in Graves' hyperthyroidism and ophthalmopathy.

This sequence originates from a woman aged 40-60 years with Graves disease. This chain links TRBV30 with TRBJ2-1; D remains unclear. The sequencing used peripheral blood mononuclear cells (PBMCs), collected at new diagnosis, from a patient treated with antithyroid drugs. CDR3 protein: CAWKPASSYNEQFF. The CDR3, as DNA: TGTGCCTGGAAACCTGCGAGCTCCTACAATGAGCAGTTCTTC.